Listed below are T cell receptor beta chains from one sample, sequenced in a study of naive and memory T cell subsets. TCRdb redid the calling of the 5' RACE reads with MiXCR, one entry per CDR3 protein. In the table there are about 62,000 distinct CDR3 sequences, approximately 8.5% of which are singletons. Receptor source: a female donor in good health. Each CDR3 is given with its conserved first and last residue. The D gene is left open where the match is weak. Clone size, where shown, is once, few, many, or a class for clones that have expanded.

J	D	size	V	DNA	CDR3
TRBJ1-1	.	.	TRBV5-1	TGCGCCAGCAGCGGGGGGACGGAGAACACTGAAGCTTTCTTT	CASSGGTENTEAFF
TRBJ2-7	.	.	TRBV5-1	TGCGCCAGCAGCTTCGCTGACAGGACTTACGAGCAGTACTTC	CASSFADRTYEQYF
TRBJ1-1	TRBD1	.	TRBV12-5	TGTGCTAGTGCCTCATCCCGTACAGGGGACACTGAAGCTTTCTTT	CASASSRTGDTEAFF
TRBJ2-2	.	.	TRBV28	TGTGCCAGCACCTATTCCCCGGGGGTCACCGGGGAGCTGTTTTTT	CASTYSPGVTGELFF
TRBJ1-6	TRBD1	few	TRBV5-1	TGCGCCAGCAGCTTGGAGGGGGCAACCTATAATTCACCCCTCCACTTT	CASSLEGATYNSPLHF
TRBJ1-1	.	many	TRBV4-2	TGTGCCAGCAGCCAGGATTATCACACTGAAGCTTTCTTT	CASSQDYHTEAFF
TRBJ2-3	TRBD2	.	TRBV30	TGTGCCTGGAGTAGAAGCCCGTGGGGGGGAGATACGCAGTATTTT	CAWSRSPWGGDTQYF
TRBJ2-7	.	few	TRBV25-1	TGTGCCAGCAGTGAAATAATTGGTGGCAGCACGTACGAGCAGTACTTC	CASSEIIGGSTYEQYF
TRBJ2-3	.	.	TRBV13	TGTGCCAGCAGCCGCCGAACCAGCCCCCTAGGTTCAGATACGCAGTATTTT	CASSRRTSPLGSDTQYF
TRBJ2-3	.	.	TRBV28	TGTGCCAGCAGTTGGGGGCGCTTTACAGATACGCAGTATTTT	CASSWGRFTDTQYF
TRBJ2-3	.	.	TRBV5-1	TGCGCCAGCAGCTTGGCCGGAGCGGATCCGCAGTATTTT	CASSLAGADPQYF
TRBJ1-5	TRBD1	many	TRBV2	TGTGCCAGCAGCCACAATGACAGGGGCAATCAGCCCCAGCATTTT	CASSHNDRGNQPQHF
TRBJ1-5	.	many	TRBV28	TGTGCCAGCAGTTTACCAGTCAATCAGCCCCAGCATTTT	CASSLPVNQPQHF
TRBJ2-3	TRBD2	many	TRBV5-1	TGCGCCAGCAGCCCCCTGACTAGCGGCACAGATACGCAGTATTTT	CASSPLTSGTDTQYF
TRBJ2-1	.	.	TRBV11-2	TGTGCCAGCAGCTCCCCGGTAGGGGGGAGAGGAGGGGAGCAGTTCTTC	CASSSPVGGRGGEQFF